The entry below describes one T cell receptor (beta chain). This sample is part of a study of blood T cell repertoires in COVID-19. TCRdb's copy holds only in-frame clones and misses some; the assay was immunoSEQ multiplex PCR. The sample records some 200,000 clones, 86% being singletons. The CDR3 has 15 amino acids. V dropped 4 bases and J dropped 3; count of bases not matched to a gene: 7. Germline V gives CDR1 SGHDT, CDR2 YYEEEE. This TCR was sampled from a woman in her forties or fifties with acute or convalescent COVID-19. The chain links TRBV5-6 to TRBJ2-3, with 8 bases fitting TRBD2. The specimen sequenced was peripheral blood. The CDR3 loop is CASSPAGGRTDTQYF. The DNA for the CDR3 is TGTGCCAGCAGCCCGGCGGGGGGACGAACAGATACGCAGTATTTT.